The 20 T cell receptor beta chains below all came from one sample that was sequenced in a study of T cells in Graves' hyperthyroidism and ophthalmopathy. RNA transcripts gave rise to amplified TCR beta CDR3 regions. The HTBI primer set was used in a first-round RT-PCR of the TCR CDR3. MiXCR was run by TCRdb on the multiplex PCR reads, yielding one entry per CDR3 protein. Of nearly 600,000 distinct CDR3 sequences detected, around 14% appear once; the ten largest clones hold less than 6%. Sequenced material: blood. The receptors shown here come from a woman aged 25-40 years with Graves' hyperthyroidism that later progressed to Graves' ophthalmopathy.

The gene calls are TRBV6-1 and TRBJ2-7; the match to TRBD2 covers 11 bases. CDR3 size: 14 residues. Germline V gives CDR1 MNHNS, CDR2 SASEGT. The J segment lost 3 bases and the V segment lost 6 bases, leaving 4 bases of the junction unmatched. The CDR3 spells CASRPGLADYEQYF. CDR3 bases: TGTGCCAGCAGACCGGGACTAGCGGACTACGAGCAGTACTTC.

Ten or more counts support this clonotype. This CDR3 is CASSPGTEGYTF. CDR3 coding DNA: TGTGCCAGCTCACCTGGGACAGAAGGCTACACCTTC. The rearrangement joins TRBV18 to TRBJ1-2, with 7 nucleotides matching TRBD1. J gave up 8 bases and V 3 bases, and 3 bases lay outside the gene matches. The CDR3 spans 12 residues. Germline values: CDR1 KGHSH, CDR2 LQKENI.

This clonotype has ten or more counts. The chain couples TRBV12-3 or TRBV12-4 to TRBJ2-7; 8 positions match TRBD1. This CDR3 is built from 14 residues. V dropped 8 bases and J dropped 3; count of bases not matched to a gene: 9. The DNA of the CDR3 is TGTGCCAGCGCAGAATGGGACAGGCACTACGAGCAGTACTTC. Encoded protein: CASAEWDRHYEQYF.

This clonotype appeared a few times. This chain joins TRBV4-1 and TRBJ1-1; no reliable D call. Trimming pared 11 bases from V and 2 bases from J, leaving 18 bases between. Germline loops: CDR1 MGHRA, CDR2 YSYEKL. This CDR3 is 14 amino acids long. The CDR3 coding sequence is TGCGCCGCGGGGTTAACTCAGGCAAACACTGAAGCTTTCTTT. This encodes CAAGLTQANTEAFF.

This clonotype was recorded at least ten times. V gene TRBV20-1 combines with J gene TRBJ2-5; D is possibly TRBD1 (6 bases). Trimming left V 5 bases short and J 5 bases short, with 15 bases between. The CDR3 is 13 residues long. Looked up from germline, CDR1 is DFQATT and CDR2 is SNEGSKA (reference sequence). The CDR3 spells CSAYGQLLETQYF. The DNA for the CDR3 is TGCAGTGCTTACGGACAGCTCCTGGAGACCCAGTACTTC.

The chain has TRBV3-1 and TRBJ2-5; the D gene is possibly TRBD1 (6 bases). Trimming shortened V by 4 bases and J by 13 bases, and 16 bases separated the two germline ends. The CDR3 consists of 12 residues. CDR1 and CDR2 (germline): LGHDT, YNNKEL (reference sequence). The CDR3 reads CASSPQGQNWYF. DNA for the CDR3: TGTGCCAGCAGCCCCCAAGGACAGAATTGGTACTTC.

This clonotype has only one observation. This may be a read error, as it is one base from a much larger clone. The genes are TRBV2 and TRBJ1-1; 8 bases agree with TRBD1. V lost 3 bases to trimming and J lost 4 bases; unmatched junction nucleotides: 7. Germline-derived CDR1 and CDR2 are SNHLY and FYNNEI. CDR3 size: 15 residues. For the CDR3, the DNA is TGTGCCAGCAGTGAGGACCAGGGGGCTCCCACTGAAGCTTTCTTT. It yields the protein CASSEDQGAPTEAFF.

This clonotype was detected ten times or more. V gene TRBV6-2 or TRBV6-3 combines with J gene TRBJ1-5; D call uncertain. From germline, CDR1 is MNHEY and CDR2 SVGEGT. With 0 bases removed from V and 5 bases from J, the gap between germline ends came to 14 bases. The CDR3 is made up of 16 amino acids. As DNA, the CDR3 is TGTGCCAGCAGTTACTCGACACCCAGAGGCTATCAGCCCCAGCATTTT. Translating gives CASSYSTPRGYQPQHF.

This clonotype has a count of ten or more. This chain joins TRBV29-1 and TRBJ2-3; 9 nucleotides agree with TRBD1. In germline, CDR1 is SQVTM, CDR2 ANQGSEA. The CDR3 runs to 13 residues. The CDR3 DNA reads as TGCGGTTGCGGGACAGGGCGCACAGATACGCAGTATTTT. Protein product: CGCGTGRTDTQYF.

Many counts were recorded for this clonotype. The genes are TRBV6-1 and TRBJ1-1; no firm D call. The CDR3 is 16 residues long. The V gene lost 6 bases and the J gene lost 0 bases, with 17 bases spanning the gap. Germline V gene lookup returns CDR1 MNHNS and CDR2 SASEGT. The CDR3 reads CASRDSDRRMNTEAFF. The CDR3 nucleotides read TGTGCCAGCAGAGACTCGGACCGCAGAATGAACACTGAAGCTTTCTTT.

This clonotype was seen at least ten times. V and J are TRBV6-2 or TRBV6-3 and TRBJ2-1, with 9 bases lining up with TRBD2. With V trimmed by 6 bases and J by 8 bases, 8 bases remained unmatched. From germline, CDR1 is MNHEY and CDR2 SVGEGT. The CDR3 is 14 residues long. The CDR3 sequence: CASRRREGRYEQFF. CDR3 nucleotides: TGTGCCAGCAGGAGGCGGGAGGGCCGCTATGAGCAGTTCTTC.

This clonotype was seen many times. The CDR3 coding sequence is TGTGCCACCAGCAGAGTTACAGGGTTTCTAGACAGACATAACACTGAAGCTTTCTTT. It encodes CATSRVTGFLDRHNTEAFF. The chain employs TRBV15 and TRBJ1-1, with D maybe TRBD1 (6 bases). V lost 1 base and J lost 2, with 23 bases in between. Germline-derived CDR1 and CDR2 are LNHNV and YYDKDF (reference sequence). The CDR3 is 19 amino acids.

This clonotype has ten or more counts. The chain combines TRBV11-1 with TRBJ1-6; D unresolved. CDR1 is SGHAT and CDR2 is FQDESV in the germline V gene (reference sequence). The V gene lost 4 bases and the J gene lost 10 bases, with 14 bases spanning the gap. This CDR3 comprises 14 residues. CDR3 amino acids: CASSSWTLDSPLHF. The CDR3 DNA reads as TGTGCCAGCAGCTCCTGGACCCTAGACTCACCCCTCCACTTT.

Note on this clonotype: It may be a read error: a sequence one base away is much more abundant. The chain carries TRBV15 and TRBJ2-1; TRBD1 might be the D (5 bases). Per germline, CDR1 LNHNV and CDR2 YYDKDF (reference sequence). CDR3 length: 16 residues. CDR3 in amino acids: CATSRERGSSYNERFF. The CDR3 DNA follows: TGTGCCACCAGCAGAGAAAGGGGAAGCTCCTACAATGAGCGGTTCTTC. The whole variable domain, remainder taken from reference TRBV15 and TRBJ2-1, is DAMVIQNPRYQVTQFGKPVTLSCSQTLNHNVMYWYQQKSSQAPKLLFHYYDKDFNNEADTPDNFQSRRPNTSFCFLDIRSPGLGDTAMYLCATSRERGSSYNERFFGPGTRLTVL.

This chain links TRBV7-9 with TRBJ2-2; 8 nucleotides agree with TRBD2. Trimming took 8 bases from V and 7 from J; bases not matched to a gene: 12. Germline CDR1 is SEHNR and CDR2 is FQNEAQ (reference sequence). The CDR3 is made up of 15 amino acids. The CDR3 DNA reads TGTGCCAGCGATGGAGGGCAGCGGGAGTACGGGGAGCTGTTTTTT. Translating gives CASDGGQREYGELFF.

The chain uses TRBV3-1 and TRBJ1-1; 9 bases are shared with TRBD1. V lost 6 bases and J lost 1; bases outside the gene matches: 3. This CDR3 has 14 residues. Germline loops: CDR1 LGHDT, CDR2 YNNKEL (reference sequence). The CDR3 DNA is TGTGCCAGCAGTCACAGGGGGCAGAACACTGAAGCTTTCTTT. Residues: CASSHRGQNTEAFF.

This clonotype has at least ten counts. The V call is TRBV5-1, the J call TRBJ1-2; TRBD1 might be the D (5 bases). This CDR3 contains 15 residues. V dropped 2 bases and J dropped 4 bases, with 15 bases sitting between them. Germline V gene data show CDR1 as SGHRS and CDR2 as YFSETQ. In DNA, the CDR3 is TGCGCCAGCAGCTTTACAGGTGGTAATGGCTATGGCTACACCTTC. This codes for CASSFTGGNGYGYTF.

This chain joins TRBV7-9 and TRBJ1-1; no clear D. With 1 base removed from V and 0 bases from J, the gap between germline ends came to 9 bases. The CDR3 has 15 amino acids. Germline lookup yields CDR1 SEHNR and CDR2 FQNEAQ (reference sequence). This CDR3 is CASSLDPGMNTEAFF. DNA for the CDR3: TGTGCCAGCAGCTTAGACCCGGGGATGAACACTGAAGCTTTCTTT.

The gene calls are TRBV6-2 or TRBV6-3 and TRBJ2-7; 7 bases map to TRBD1. CDR1 MNHEY and CDR2 SVGEGT come from the germline V gene. With 0 bases clipped from V and 2 bases from J, the junction kept 4 bases outside the gene matches. The CDR3 totals 15 residues. The chain's CDR3 is CASSYSGQRAYEQYF. The DNA of the CDR3 is TGTGCCAGCAGTTACTCGGGACAGCGAGCCTACGAGCAGTACTTC.

This clonotype was counted at least ten times. CDR3 DNA: TGTGCCAGCAGCTTAGCGAGCGGGAGTGGGGAGACCCAGTACTTC. Its translation is CASSLASGSGETQYF. V gene TRBV7-3 combines with J gene TRBJ2-5; 8 positions match TRBD2. After removal of 2 bases from V and 5 bases from J, the junction contained 7 bases not matched to a gene. Germline lookup yields CDR1 SGHTA and CDR2 FQGTGA. The CDR3 loop spans 15 amino acids.